This is a list of T cell receptor beta chains from one sample in a study of shared T cell receptors in the human thymus. Profiled with immunoSEQ multiplex PCR; TCRdb holds only in-frame clones, not every one. The top ten hold more than 0.008% of the sample, which has 700,000 or so clones, 80% to 90% seen once. This sample was shared with a second study, whose subject was human thymus T cells.

Sequenced sample: thymocytes. The receptors were sampled from a girl under three years old with a congenital heart defect. The CDR3 runs from the conserved cysteine through the conserved F or W. Fields, in order: CDR3 DNA, CDR3 protein, clone size, V gene, J gene, D gene. A D gene is named only where the DNA matches it firmly. A row's size may be missing; if present it is once, few, many or a size class.

CDR3 DNA: TGTGCCAGCAGCCCCTTGCAGCCCATAGCGGGGAGCACAGATACGCAGTATTTT
CDR3 protein: CASSPLQPIAGSTDTQYF
clone size: -
V gene: TRBV9
J gene: TRBJ2-3
D gene: TRBD2

CDR3 DNA: TGTGCCAGCAGCTCCGGGGAACGTGACTTACTTAGGGAAAAACTGTTTTTT
CDR3 protein: CASSSGERDLLREKLFF
clone size: -
V gene: TRBV7-2
J gene: TRBJ1-4
D gene: -

CDR3 DNA: TGTGCCAGCAGCCTCGGAACGGCGGGGGGGAGGTATGAGCAGTTCTTC
CDR3 protein: CASSLGTAGGRYEQFF
clone size: -
V gene: TRBV2
J gene: TRBJ2-1
D gene: TRBD2

CDR3 DNA: TGTGCCAGCAGCGCCGAGAATGAAAAACTGTTTTTT
CDR3 protein: CASSAENEKLFF
clone size: -
V gene: TRBV9
J gene: TRBJ1-4
D gene: -

CDR3 DNA: TGCAGCGTTGAAGATAGGGGTCAACAGGGAATTAATGAAAAACTGTTTTTT
CDR3 protein: CSVEDRGQQGINEKLFF
clone size: -
V gene: TRBV29-1
J gene: TRBJ1-4
D gene: -

CDR3 DNA: TGTGCCAGCAGCTTGGCCCCCTTATGCACAGATACGCAGTATTTT
CDR3 protein: CASSLAPLCTDTQYF
clone size: -
V gene: TRBV5-4
J gene: TRBJ2-3
D gene: -

CDR3 DNA: TGTGCCAGCAGTGACTCCGGACAGCAATATAGAGGCTACACCTTC
CDR3 protein: CASSDSGQQYRGYTF
clone size: -
V gene: TRBV25-1
J gene: TRBJ1-2
D gene: -

CDR3 DNA: TGTGCCACACAGACCGGGAGCTCCTATAATTCACCCCTCCACTTT
CDR3 protein: CATQTGSSYNSPLHF
clone size: few
V gene: TRBV10-3
J gene: TRBJ1-6
D gene: -

CDR3 DNA: TGTGCCAGCACCGAAACAGGGAGGGAGGGTGAAAAACTGTTTTTT
CDR3 protein: CASTETGREGEKLFF
clone size: few
V gene: TRBV6-4
J gene: TRBJ1-4
D gene: -

CDR3 DNA: TGTGCCAGCAGTGACCCACCGTGGAGCAGAATAGCCTACGAGCAGTACTTC
CDR3 protein: CASSDPPWSRIAYEQYF
clone size: -
V gene: TRBV2
J gene: TRBJ2-7
D gene: -

CDR3 DNA: TGTGCCAGCTCACCAAGGGACAGAAACTATGGCTACACCTTC
CDR3 protein: CASSPRDRNYGYTF
clone size: -
V gene: TRBV18
J gene: TRBJ1-2
D gene: TRBD1

CDR3 DNA: TGTGCCGGAAGAATCCGGGACAGGGGAAACTATGGCTACACCTTC
CDR3 protein: CAGRIRDRGNYGYTF
clone size: -
V gene: TRBV2
J gene: TRBJ1-2
D gene: TRBD1

CDR3 DNA: TGTGCCAGCAGCTTGGCCAGTAACTATGGCTACACCTTC
CDR3 protein: CASSLASNYGYTF
clone size: -
V gene: TRBV5-8
J gene: TRBJ1-2
D gene: -

CDR3 DNA: TGTGCCAGCACACCACAGAGTGGGCCCCGACGGCCGAACACCGGGGAGCTGTTTTTT
CDR3 protein: CASTPQSGPRRPNTGELFF
clone size: few
V gene: TRBV28
J gene: TRBJ2-2
D gene: -